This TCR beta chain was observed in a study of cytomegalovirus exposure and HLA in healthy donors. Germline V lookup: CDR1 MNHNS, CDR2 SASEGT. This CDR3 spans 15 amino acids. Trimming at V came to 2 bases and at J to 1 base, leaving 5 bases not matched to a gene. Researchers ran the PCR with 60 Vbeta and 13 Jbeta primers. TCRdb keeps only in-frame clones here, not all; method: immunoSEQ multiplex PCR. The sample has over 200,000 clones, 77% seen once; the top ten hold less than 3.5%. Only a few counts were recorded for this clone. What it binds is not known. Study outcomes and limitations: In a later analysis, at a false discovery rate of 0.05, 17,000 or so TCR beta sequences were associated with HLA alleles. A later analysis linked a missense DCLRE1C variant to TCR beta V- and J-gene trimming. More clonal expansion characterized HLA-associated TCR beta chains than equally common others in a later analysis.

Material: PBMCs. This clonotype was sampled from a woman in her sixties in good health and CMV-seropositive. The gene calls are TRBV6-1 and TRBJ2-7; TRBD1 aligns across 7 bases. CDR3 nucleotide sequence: TGTGCCAGCAGTGAAAGGGGGCGCGGTTCCTACGAGCAGTACTTC. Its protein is CASSERGRGSYEQYF.